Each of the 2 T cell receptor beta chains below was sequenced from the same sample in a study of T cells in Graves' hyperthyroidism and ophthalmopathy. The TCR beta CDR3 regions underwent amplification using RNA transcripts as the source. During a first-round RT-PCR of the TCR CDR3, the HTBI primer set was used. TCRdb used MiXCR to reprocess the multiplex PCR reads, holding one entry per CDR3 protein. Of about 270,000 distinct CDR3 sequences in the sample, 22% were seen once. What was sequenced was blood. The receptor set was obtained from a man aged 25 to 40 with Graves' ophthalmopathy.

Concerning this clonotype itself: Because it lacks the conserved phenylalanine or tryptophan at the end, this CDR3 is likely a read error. The CDR3 reads CASSGPGLAASYEQYL. CDR3 DNA: TGTGCCAGCAGTGGGCCAGGACTAGCGGCCTCCTACGAGCAGTACCTC. V is TRBV6-2 or TRBV6-3 and J is TRBJ2-7; 10 nucleotides align to TRBD2. Germline trimming cut 5 bases from V and 0 bases from J; bases unmatched to any gene: 7. Germline V CDR1 and CDR2: MNHEY, SVGEGT. This CDR3 has 16 residues.

This CDR3 is CASSLKRAGGYNEQFF. CDR3 nucleotides: TGTGCCAGCAGCTTAAAGAGGGCGGGAGGTTACAATGAGCAGTTCTTC. V is TRBV7-9 and J is TRBJ2-1; 8 bases match TRBD2. Germline-derived CDR1 and CDR2 are SEHNR and FQNEAQ (reference sequence). Germline trimming cut 2 bases from V and 4 bases from J; bases unmatched to any gene: 7. The CDR3 covers 16 residues.